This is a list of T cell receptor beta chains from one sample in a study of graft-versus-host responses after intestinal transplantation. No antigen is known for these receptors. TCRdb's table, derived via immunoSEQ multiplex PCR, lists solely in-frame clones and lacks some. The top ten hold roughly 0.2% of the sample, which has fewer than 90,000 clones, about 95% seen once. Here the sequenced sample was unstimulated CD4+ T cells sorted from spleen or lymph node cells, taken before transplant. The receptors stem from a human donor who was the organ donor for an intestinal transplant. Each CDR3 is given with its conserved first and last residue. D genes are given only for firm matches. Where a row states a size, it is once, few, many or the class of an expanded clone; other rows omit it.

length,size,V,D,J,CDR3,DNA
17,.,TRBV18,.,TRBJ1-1,CASSPTSSSALNTEAFF,TGTGCCAGCTCACCGACTTCCAGTTCGGCCCTGAACACTGAAGCTTTCTTT
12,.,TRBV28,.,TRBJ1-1,CASSLGGVEAFF,TGTGCCAGCAGTTTGGGGGGGGTCGAAGCTTTCTTT
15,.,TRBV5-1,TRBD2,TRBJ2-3,CASRTRTRGTDTQYF,TGCGCCAGCAGGACGAGGACTAGGGGCACAGATACGCAGTATTTT
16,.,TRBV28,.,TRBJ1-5,CASSFSLFVGTQPQHF,TGTGCCAGCAGTTTTTCCTTGTTTGTAGGCACTCAGCCCCAGCATTTT
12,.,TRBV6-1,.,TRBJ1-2,CASSPLNYGYTF,TGTGCCAGCAGTCCTCTTAACTATGGCTACACCTTC
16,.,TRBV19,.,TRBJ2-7,CASTGYSGRGVYEQYF,TGTGCCAGTACCGGCTACAGTGGCAGGGGTGTTTACGAGCAGTACTTC
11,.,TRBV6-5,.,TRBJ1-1,CASVLNTEAFF,TGTGCCAGCGTCTTGAACACTGAAGCTTTCTTT
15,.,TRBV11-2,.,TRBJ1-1,CASSSQGGGDTEAFF,TGTGCCAGCAGCTCACAGGGAGGTGGGGACACTGAAGCTTTCTTT
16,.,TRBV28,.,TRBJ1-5,CASSFSSPGESQPQHF,TGTGCCAGCAGTTTTTCTTCCCCAGGGGAAAGTCAGCCCCAGCATTTT
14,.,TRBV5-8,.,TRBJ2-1,CASSSLSNYNEQFF,TGTGCCAGCAGCTCCCTTTCGAACTACAATGAGCAGTTCTTC
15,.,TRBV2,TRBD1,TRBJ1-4,CASRERQGTNEKLFF,TGTGCCAGCAGAGAAAGACAGGGAACTAATGAAAAACTGTTTTTT
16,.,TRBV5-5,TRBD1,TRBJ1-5,CASSGGTGTSNQPQHF,TGTGCCAGCAGCGGAGGGACAGGTACTAGCAATCAGCCCCAGCATTTT
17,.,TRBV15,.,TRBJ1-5,CATSRDWRQATNQPQHF,TGTGCCACCAGCAGAGATTGGCGACAGGCGACCAATCAGCCCCAGCATTTT
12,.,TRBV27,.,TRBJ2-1,CASSFDRNEQFF,TGTGCCAGCAGTTTTGACAGGAATGAGCAGTTCTTC
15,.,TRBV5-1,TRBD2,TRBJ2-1,CASSLAGGAYNEQFF,TGCGCCAGCAGCTTGGCCGGGGGGGCCTACAATGAGCAGTTCTTC
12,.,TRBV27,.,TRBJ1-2,CASSSRDYGYTF,TGTGCCAGCAGTTCCAGGGACTATGGCTACACCTTC
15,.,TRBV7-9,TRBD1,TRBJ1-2,CASSLAQGVGYGYTF,TGTGCCAGCAGCTTAGCGCAGGGGGTTGGCTATGGCTACACCTTC
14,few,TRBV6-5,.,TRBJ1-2,CASSYGGGNYGYTF,TGTGCCAGCAGTTATGGGGGGGGGAACTATGGCTACACCTTC
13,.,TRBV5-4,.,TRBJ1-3,CASNGPSGNTIYF,TGTGCCAGCAACGGCCCCTCTGGAAACACCATATATTTT
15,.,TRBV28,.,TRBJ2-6,CASSLQSSGANVLTF,TGTGCCAGCAGCCTCCAGAGCTCTGGGGCCAACGTCCTGACTTTC
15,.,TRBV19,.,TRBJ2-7,CASSIAGGQRNEQYF,TGTGCCAGTAGTATAGCGGGGGGCCAGAGAAACGAGCAGTACTTC
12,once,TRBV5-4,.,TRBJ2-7,CASKGSGYEQYF,TGTGCCAGCAAGGGGTCCGGCTACGAGCAGTACTTC
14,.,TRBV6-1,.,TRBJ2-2,CASSSTRNTGELFF,TGTGCCAGCAGTTCAACTCGTAACACCGGGGAGCTGTTTTTT
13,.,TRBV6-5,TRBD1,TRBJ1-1,CASSRGQGSEAFF,TGTGCCAGCAGTAGGGGACAGGGGTCTGAAGCTTTCTTT
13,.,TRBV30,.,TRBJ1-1,CAWSLGENTEAFF,TGTGCCTGGAGCCTCGGGGAGAACACTGAAGCTTTCTTT
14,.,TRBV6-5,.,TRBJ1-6,CASSWLRGNSPLHF,TGTGCCAGCAGTTGGCTGAGAGGCAATTCACCCCTCCACTTT
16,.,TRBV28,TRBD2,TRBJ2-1,CASSFRGLSSHNEQFF,TGTGCCAGCAGTTTTAGGGGACTAAGTTCCCACAATGAGCAGTTCTTC
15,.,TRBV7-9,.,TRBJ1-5,CASSLGGQINQPQHF,TGTGCCAGCAGCTTAGGTGGACAGATCAATCAGCCCCAGCATTTT
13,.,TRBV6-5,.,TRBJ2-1,CASSYRGGPKQFF,TGTGCCAGCAGTTACAGAGGGGGACCCAAGCAGTTCTTC
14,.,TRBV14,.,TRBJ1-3,CASSQRGAGNTIYF,TGTGCCAGCAGCCAACGGGGGGCTGGAAACACCATATATTTT
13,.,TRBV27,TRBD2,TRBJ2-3,CASSLFLAGAQYF,TGTGCCAGCAGTTTATTTTTGGCGGGGGCGCAGTATTTT
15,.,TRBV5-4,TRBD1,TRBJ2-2,CASSLTGGITGELFF,TGTGCCAGCAGCTTGACAGGGGGCATCACCGGGGAGCTGTTTTTT
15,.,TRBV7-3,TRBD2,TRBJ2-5,CASSLGGGLGETQYF,TGTGCCAGCAGTTTAGGCGGGGGTTTAGGAGAGACCCAGTACTTC
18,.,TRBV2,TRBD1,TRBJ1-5,CASSSPRQGARGGQPQHF,TGTGCCAGCAGTTCCCCTCGACAGGGGGCGCGGGGTGGTCAGCCCCAGCATTTT
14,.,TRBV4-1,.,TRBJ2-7,CASSPPAVTYEQYF,TGCGCCAGCAGCCCGCCCGCCGTAACCTACGAGCAGTACTTC
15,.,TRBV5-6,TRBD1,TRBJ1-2,CASSLKLRTGEGYTF,TGTGCCAGCAGCTTGAAGCTACGGACAGGGGAGGGCTACACCTTC
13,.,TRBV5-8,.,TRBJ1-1,CASSLISNTEAFF,TGTGCCAGCAGCTTGATTTCGAACACTGAAGCTTTCTTT
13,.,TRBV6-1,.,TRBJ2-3,CASSAPSSDTQYF,TGTGCCAGCAGCGCGCCCTCTTCGGATACGCAGTATTTT
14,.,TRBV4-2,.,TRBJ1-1,CASSQGPLNTEAFF,TGTGCCAGCAGCCAAGGACCCTTGAACACTGAAGCTTTCTTT
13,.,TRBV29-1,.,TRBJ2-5,CSAAPQGLETQYF,TGCAGCGCTGCCCCCCAGGGACTCGAGACCCAGTACTTC
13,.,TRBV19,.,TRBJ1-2,CATQSESGYGYTF,TGTGCCACCCAATCAGAAAGTGGCTATGGCTACACCTTC
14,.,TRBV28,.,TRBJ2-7,CASSPGQDTYEQYF,TGTGCCAGTTCACCCGGCCAGGATACCTACGAGCAGTACTTC
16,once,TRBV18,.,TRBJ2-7,CASSPPGGMDSYEQYF,TGTGCCAGCTCACCACCGGGAGGAATGGATAGCTACGAGCAGTACTTC
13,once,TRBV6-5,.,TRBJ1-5,CASSVGQYQPQHF,TGTGCCAGCAGTGTTGGACAGTATCAGCCCCAGCATTTT
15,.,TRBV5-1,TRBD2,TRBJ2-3,CASRPSGGAFFTQYF,TGCGCCAGCAGACCTAGCGGGGGGGCGTTCTTCACGCAGTATTTT
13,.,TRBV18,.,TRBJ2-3,CASKSSTTDTQYF,TGTGCCAGTAAATCAAGCACCACAGATACGCAGTATTTT
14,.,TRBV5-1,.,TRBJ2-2,CASSLVAATGELFF,TGCGCCAGCAGCTTGGTAGCAGCCACCGGGGAGCTGTTTTTT
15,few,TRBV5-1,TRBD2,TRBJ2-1,CASSLGLAGGNEQFF,TGCGCCAGCAGCTTAGGTCTAGCGGGGGGGAATGAGCAGTTCTTC
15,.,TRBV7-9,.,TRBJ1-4,CASSRMGATNEKLFF,TGTGCCAGCAGCCGAATGGGTGCAACTAATGAAAAACTGTTTTTT
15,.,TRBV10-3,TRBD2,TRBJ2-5,CAISEGTSGGETQYF,TGTGCCATCAGTGAGGGGACTAGCGGGGGTGAGACCCAGTACTTC
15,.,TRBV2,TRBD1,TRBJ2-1,CASTWTGSSYNEQFF,TGTGCCAGCACTTGGACAGGGAGCTCCTACAATGAGCAGTTCTTC
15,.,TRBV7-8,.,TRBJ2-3,CASSPQGSRTDTQYF,TGTGCCAGCAGCCCTCAAGGCAGTCGCACAGATACGCAGTATTTT
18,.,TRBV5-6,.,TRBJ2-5,CASSFVSDVYRYQETQYF,TGTGCCAGCAGCTTCGTATCCGACGTATACAGGTACCAAGAGACCCAGTACTTC
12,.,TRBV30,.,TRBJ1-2,CAWSTSNYGYTF,TGTGCCTGGTCCACCAGTAACTATGGCTACACCTTC
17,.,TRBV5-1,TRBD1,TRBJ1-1,CASSSGTGGQLNTEAFF,TGCGCCAGCAGCTCCGGGACAGGGGGACAATTGAACACTGAAGCTTTCTTT
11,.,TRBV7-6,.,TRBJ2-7,CASGSYYEQYF,TGTGCCAGCGGTTCGTATTACGAGCAGTACTTC
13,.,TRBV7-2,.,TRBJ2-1,CASSLGDYNEQFF,TGTGCCAGCAGCTTAGGAGATTACAATGAGCAGTTCTTC